These 27 T cell receptor beta chains were all obtained from the same sample, sequenced in a study of cytomegalovirus exposure and HLA in healthy donors. This table comes from immunoSEQ multiplex PCR, and its TCRdb copy is limited to in-frame clones, with some not included. The sample lists about 220,000 clones; around 80% were seen once. The specimen was PBMCs. The receptors originated from a woman younger than 45 in good health and CMV-seropositive.

The chain has TRBV13 and TRBJ2-3; no clear D. Germline CDR1 reads PRHDT; CDR2 reads FYEKMQ (reference sequence). The CDR3 has 14 amino acids. The germline V and J ends were trimmed by 5 bases and 6 bases, with 15 bases remaining between them. CDR3 nucleotide sequence: TGTGCCAGCAGCCCATTAATCGGAATGGATACGCAGTATTTT. Its translation: CASSPLIGMDTQYF.

The chain employs TRBV2 and TRBJ1-2; no firm D call. V dropped 3 bases and J dropped 4 bases, with 12 bases sitting between them. This CDR3 region has 14 residues. CDR1 SNHLY and CDR2 FYNNEI come from the germline V gene. The DNA for the CDR3 is TGTGCCAGCAGTGAGGATCCCGCCGGCTATGGCTACACCTTC. Its protein product is CASSEDPAGYGYTF.

The chain has TRBV7-8 and TRBJ1-1; D is unclear. Germline CDR1 reads SGHVS; CDR2 reads FQNEAQ. The CDR3 length is 13 residues. V was clipped by 1 base and J by 5 bases, with 8 bases between them. DNA of the CDR3: TGTGCCAGCAGCTTAGTGCGGGAAACTGAAGCTTTCTTT. Its protein is CASSLVRETEAFF.

This chain joins TRBV6-1 and TRBJ1-1; the match to TRBD1 covers 8 bases. Germline V gene lookup returns CDR1 MNHNS and CDR2 SASEGT. The CDR3 has 15 residues. Trimming removed 6 bases from V and 1 base from J; junction bases left unmatched: 7. The CDR3 sequence is CASRRTGTGNTEAFF. In nucleotides, the CDR3 is TGTGCCAGCAGACGAACCGGGACAGGGAACACTGAAGCTTTCTTT.

The genes are TRBV5-1 and TRBJ2-7; D is ambiguous. The CDR3 is 13 amino acids. Germline V CDR1 and CDR2: SGHRS, YFSETQ. V lost 2 bases and J 3 bases, leaving 9 bases between the germline ends. CDR3 region: CASSLANYYEQYF. CDR3 coding DNA: TGCGCCAGCAGCTTAGCCAATTACTACGAGCAGTACTTC.

The rearrangement uses TRBV5-1 and TRBJ2-5; D gene unclear. V was pared by 1 base and J by 2 bases, with 9 bases between. In germline, CDR1 is SGHRS, CDR2 YFSETQ. This CDR3 spans 14 amino acids. As DNA, the CDR3 is TGCGCCAGCAGCTTGAGAACTCCACAAGAGACCCAGTACTTC. Protein sequence: CASSLRTPQETQYF.

The J gene is TRBJ2-7, the V gene TRBV28; TRBD2 is a possible D gene (6 bases). Germline V gives CDR1 MDHEN, CDR2 SYDVKM. V lost 5 bases and J 0 bases, leaving 8 bases between the germline ends. The CDR3 contains 13 residues. CDR3 in DNA: TGTGCCAGCAGTACCGGGAGCTCCTACGAGCAGTACTTC. This encodes CASSTGSSYEQYF.

The chain couples TRBV30 to TRBJ1-2; TRBD1 aligns across 8 bases. V lost 6 bases to trimming and J lost 3 bases; unmatched junction nucleotides: 15. The length of the CDR3 is 16 residues. The germline CDR1 and CDR2 sequences are GTSNPN and SVGIG (reference sequence). CDR3 loop: CACHGTPLTGDYGYTF. CDR3 DNA sequence: TGTGCCTGTCACGGGACACCATTGACAGGGGACTATGGCTACACCTTC.

V usage is TRBV9 and J usage is TRBJ1-3; the D gene is possibly TRBD1 (5 bases). Germline CDR1 and CDR2: SGDLS and YYNGEE. V gave up 3 bases and J gave up 4 bases, with 20 bases separating them. CDR3 size: 17 residues. The DNA of the CDR3 is TGTGCCAGCAGCGCCAGAAATAACACCAGGACAGGAAACACCATATATTTT. Its protein is CASSARNNTRTGNTIYF.

The chain recombines TRBV30 with TRBJ1-2, with D hard to call. The V end was cut by 0 bases, the J end by 4 bases, with 6 bases between. CDR1 is GTSNPN and CDR2 is SVGIG in the germline V gene (reference sequence). This CDR3 comprises 12 residues. CDR3 residues: CAWSVPVYGYTF. For the CDR3, the DNA is TGTGCCTGGAGTGTACCAGTCTATGGCTACACCTTC. Supplemented by reference TRBV30 and TRBJ1-2, the full variable domain reads SQTIHQWPATLVQPVGSPLSLECTVEGTSNPNLYWYRQAAGRGLQLLFYSVGIGQISSEVPQNLSASRPQDRQFILSSKKLLLSDSGFYLCAWSVPVYGYTFGSGTRLTVV.

This chain joins TRBV6-6 and TRBJ1-2; D not certain. The CDR3 spans 14 residues. Per the germline V gene, CDR1 is MNHNY and CDR2 is SVGAGI (reference sequence). V lost 4 bases, J lost 6 bases, and 15 bases lay in between. The CDR3 protein is CASSFRMLPDGYTF. The DNA of the CDR3 is TGTGCCAGCAGTTTCCGGATGTTGCCGGATGGCTACACCTTC.

This chain links TRBV10-1 with TRBJ2-1; D assignment may be TRBD1 or TRBD2 (5 bases each). This CDR3 has 16 residues. Trimming took off 0 bases at V and 3 bases at J, with 12 bases between the two ends. Germline-derived CDR1 and CDR2 are WNHNN and SYGVQD (reference sequence). CDR3 region: CASSESTGTLYNEQFF. The DNA of the CDR3 is TGCGCCAGCAGTGAGTCCACCGGGACCCTCTACAATGAGCAGTTCTTC.

The table lists this clone with a count of one. The genes are TRBV6-6 and TRBJ2-7, with 16 bases aligning to TRBD2. V lost 10 bases, J lost 5 bases, and 11 bases stayed unmatched. The CDR3 sequence is 16 residues long. The germline V gene has CDR1 MNHNY and CDR2 SVGAGI (reference sequence). The CDR3 DNA reads TGTGCCACCCGGGGACTAGCGGGAGGGCCTACCCACGAGCAGTACTTC. Its protein is CATRGLAGGPTHEQYF.

The rearrangement uses TRBV30 and TRBJ2-1; D call uncertain. Germline V gives CDR1 GTSNPN, CDR2 SVGIG (reference sequence). The CDR3 consists of 13 residues. The ends were cut back, 5 bases at V and 7 bases at J, with 15 bases in the middle. CDR3 amino acids: CAWGRPPVNEQFF. CDR3 sequence (DNA): TGTGCCTGGGGCCGGCCTCCGGTAAATGAGCAGTTCTTC. The full variable domain, in which reference TRBV30 and TRBJ2-1 provide the parts outside the CDR3, is SQTIHQWPATLVQPVGSPLSLECTVEGTSNPNLYWYRQAAGRGLQLLFYSVGIGQISSEVPQNLSASRPQDRQFILSSKKLLLSDSGFYLCAWGRPPVNEQFFGPGTRLTVL.

The V gene is TRBV9, the J gene TRBJ2-7; no reliable D call. Germline V lookup: CDR1 SGDLS, CDR2 YYNGEE. The length of the CDR3 is 14 residues. V was clipped by 0 bases and J by 3 bases, with 10 bases between them. For the CDR3, the DNA is TGTGCCAGCAGCGTAGAGGGCAGAGACTACGAGCAGTACTTC. Residues: CASSVEGRDYEQYF.

The chain links TRBV15 to TRBJ2-3, with 7 nucleotides matching TRBD1. Germline values: CDR1 LNHNV, CDR2 YYDKDF (reference sequence). Losses at the gene ends were 1 base for V and 4 bases for J; bases not matched to a gene: 5. The CDR3 is 15 residues long. Here the CDR3 reads CATSRVRDSADTQYF. CDR3 nucleotides: TGTGCCACCAGCAGAGTGAGGGACAGCGCAGATACGCAGTATTTT.

This clone was seen a single time. This chain connects TRBV2 to TRBJ2-5; 7 bases map to TRBD1. The germline CDR1 and CDR2 sequences are SNHLY and FYNNEI. The CDR3 has 17 amino acids. With V trimmed by 7 bases and J by 5 bases, 19 bases remained unmatched. The CDR3, as DNA: TGTGCCAGCAATGTGGGCCGGGGCAGGGGGAGTTTGGAGACCCAGTACTTC. Translated: CASNVGRGRGSLETQYF.

The rearrangement uses TRBV9 and TRBJ1-1; a weak D match, TRBD1 (6 bases). In germline, CDR1 is SGDLS, CDR2 YYNGEE. The V end was cut by 0 bases, the J end by 2 bases, with 11 bases between. The CDR3 totals 15 residues. The CDR3 region has the DNA TGTGCCAGCAGCGTAGACAACAGGGTTAACACTGAAGCTTTCTTT. It is translated as CASSVDNRVNTEAFF. The complete variable domain, with remaining parts taken from reference TRBV9 and TRBJ1-1, reads DSGVTQTPKHLITATGQRVTLRCSPRSGDLSVYWYQQSLDQGLQFLIQYYNGEERAKGNILERFSAQQFPDLHSELNLSSLELGDSALYFCASSVDNRVNTEAFFGQGTRLTVV.

This clone has a handful of counts. The gene calls are TRBV5-6 and TRBJ1-2; D gene unclear. The germline V gene encodes CDR1 SGHDT and CDR2 YYEEEE. The CDR3 contains 14 residues. V lost 2 bases and J 0 bases, leaving 8 bases between the germline ends. The CDR3, as DNA: TGTGCCAGCAGCTTTGCAACGGCTAACTATGGCTACACCTTC. Translating it yields CASSFATANYGYTF.

The V gene is TRBV5-6, the J gene TRBJ2-7; D uncertain. Germline V gene data show CDR1 as SGHDT and CDR2 as YYEEEE. CDR3 length: 14 residues. Trimming cost V 0 bases and J 5 bases, with 12 bases left between them. As DNA, the CDR3 is TGTGCCAGCAGCTTGGGATGGGGTCGCGACGAGCAGTACTTC. This gives the protein CASSLGWGRDEQYF.

The CDR3 DNA sequence: TGTGCCAGCAGTTTACTCGGAACCGAAGGCCCCTATGGCTACACCTTC. This codes for CASSLLGTEGPYGYTF. The V gene is TRBV27, the J gene TRBJ1-2; D is uncertain. CDR3 size: 16 residues. Deletions cut 2 bases from V and 4 bases from J, with 17 bases between. Germline loops: CDR1 MNHEY, CDR2 SMNVEV (reference sequence).

The CDR3 DNA is TGTGCCAGCACCATCTTGACTAGCGGAGGCTACGAGCAGTACTTC. Residues: CASTILTSGGYEQYF. The J gene is TRBJ2-7, the V gene TRBV27; 9 bases align to TRBD2. Trimming cost V 7 bases and J 3 bases; bases outside gene matches: 10. The V gene's germline CDR1 is MNHEY and CDR2 SMNVEV (reference sequence). This CDR3 comprises 15 residues.

The V call is TRBV29-1, the J call TRBJ2-4; no clear D gene. The CDR3 has 13 residues. CDR1 is SQVTM and CDR2 is ANQGSEA in the germline V gene. Trimming pared 4 bases from V and 0 bases from J, leaving 7 bases between. CDR3 nucleotide sequence: TGCAGCGTTGTAGGCGGAGCCAAAAACATTCAGTACTTC. Translation: CSVVGGAKNIQYF. Full variable domain (remainder filled in from reference TRBV29-1 and TRBJ2-4): SAVISQKPSRDICQRGTSLTIQCQVDSQVTMMFWYRQQPGQSLTLIATANQGSEATYESGFVIDKFPISRPNLTFSTLTVSNMSPEDSSIYLCSVVGGAKNIQYFGAGTRLSVL.

The rearrangement links TRBV6-1 to TRBJ2-3; TRBD2 matches at 7 bases. This CDR3 region has 15 residues. The trim removed 2 bases at V and 2 bases at J, leaving 4 bases unmatched. Germline CDR1 is MNHNS and CDR2 is SASEGT. The CDR3 nucleotides read TGTGCCAGCAGTGAATACGGGAGGACCACAGATACGCAGTATTTT. Its translation: CASSEYGRTTDTQYF.

V and J are TRBV5-1 and TRBJ1-2, with 7 bases matching TRBD1. V trimming: 0 bases; J trimming: 7 bases; junction bases outside the gene matches: 9. This CDR3 spans 15 amino acids. Germline CDR1 reads SGHRS; CDR2 reads YFSETQ. The CDR3 DNA reads TGCGCCAGCAGCTTGGACACAGGGGTCTCGCTTGGCTACACCTTC. This codes for CASSLDTGVSLGYTF.

The rearrangement joins TRBV5-1 to TRBJ1-1; D is possibly TRBD1 (5 bases). This CDR3 is built from 15 residues. Germline V CDR1 and CDR2: SGHRS, YFSETQ. Trimming left V 0 bases short and J 5 bases short, with 14 bases between. The CDR3 DNA follows: TGCGCCAGCAGCTTGGTGGGTCCCGGGGGGACTGAAGCTTTCTTT. Translating it yields CASSLVGPGGTEAFF.

Comments on this clone: Different DNA sequences within this sample yield the same CDR3. The chain employs TRBV5-1 and TRBJ2-7; D is possibly TRBD1 (5 bases). CDR3 length: 14 residues. Germline assignment: CDR1 SGHRS and CDR2 YFSETQ. Trimming shortened V by 0 bases and J by 0 bases, and 7 bases separated the two germline ends. For the CDR3, the DNA is TGCGCCAGCAGCTTGGTGACAGCCTCCTACGAGCAGTACTTC. Its translation: CASSLVTASYEQYF. Using reference TRBV5-1 and TRBJ2-7 for the parts outside the CDR3, the full variable domain is KAGVTQTPRYLIKTRGQQVTLSCSPISGHRSVSWYQQTPGQGLQFLFEYFSETQRNKGNFPGRFSGRQFSNSRSEMNVSTLELGDSALYLCASSLVTASYEQYFGPGTRLTVT.